A single sample gave rise to the 18 T cell receptor beta chains below, sequenced in a study of tissue T cells after allogeneic stem cell transplantation. Indicated time point: mouse harvest day 14 after allogeneic transplant. Tail vein injection delivered 10^7 T-cell-depleted bone marrow cells and 10^6 splenic CD5+ T cells. The table came from immunoSEQ multiplex PCR; TCRdb's copy has only in-frame clones and leaves some out. The table has several thousand clones, roughly 34% seen once. Specimen: skin. The receptors come from a female BALB/c mouse given C57BL/6 T cells with graft-versus-host disease after an allogeneic hematopoietic cell transplant.

In its sample, this clone was seen a few times. Gene names follow the mouse nomenclature. The part of the CDR3 DNA that was read is TGTGGTGCAGGGGACGCCAGTCAAAACACCTTGTAC. Translating it yields CGAGDASQNTLY. The full CDR3 protein is CGAGDASQNTLYF. V usage is TRBV20 and J usage is TRBJ2-4, with D possibly called TRBD1 or TRBD2 (5 bases each). The CDR3 end is not reached by the read, which stops 1 residue before it; the germline J gene fills it in. V lost 6 bases and J 0 bases, leaving 10 bases between the germline ends. Germline CDR1 GFQATS, CDR2 STVNSAI. The CDR3 covers 13 residues. Full variable domain (missing parts from reference TRBV20 and TRBJ2-4): GALVYQYPRRTICKSGTSMRMECQAVGFQATSVAWYRQSPQKTFELIALSTVNSAIKYEQNFTQEKFPISHPNLSFSSMTVLNAYLEDRGLYLCGAGDASQNTLYFGAGTRLSVL.

A note on this clone: Genes and germline are mouse. The read stops 1 residue short of the end of the CDR3; the missing end is completed from the germline J gene. V and J are TRBV15 and TRBJ2-7; D is undetermined. This CDR3 is 11 amino acids long. The germline V gene encodes CDR1 SGHND and CDR2 FRSKSL. With 5 bases removed from V and 6 bases from J, the gap between germline ends came to 8 bases. CDR3 DNA, as far as it was read: TGTGCCAGCAGTCGACTAGTTGAACAGTAC. Translated, it gives CASSRLVEQY. The full CDR3 is CASSRLVEQYF.

By share, this clone ranks as medium-sized. Gene names are the mouse ones. Sequencing ends 1 residue short of the CDR3 end; the germline J gene provides the rest. Other DNA sequences in this specimen translate into the identical CDR3. V is TRBV26 and J is TRBJ1-3; no definite D call. The length of the CDR3 is 14 residues. Trimming removed 2 bases from V and 0 bases from J, with 5 bases in between. The germline V gene has CDR1 KGHPV and CDR2 FQNQEV (reference sequence). CDR3 loop: CASSLPNSGNTLYF. The DNA read from the CDR3 is TGTGCCAGCAGTCTGCCAAATTCTGGAAATACGCTCTAT.

This clone was seen only a few times. Mouse gene names and germline throughout. The read ends 1 residue before the CDR3 terminus; that terminus is restored from the germline J gene. The chain is built from TRBV4 and TRBJ1-1; 9 bases match TRBD1. Germline V gene sequence: CDR1 LGHDT, CDR2 YNNKQL (reference sequence). Trimming took 5 bases from V and 8 from J; bases not matched to a gene: 3. CDR3 length: 12 residues. The chain's CDR3 is CASSHRGREVFF. The part of the CDR3 DNA that was read is TGTGCCAGCAGCCACAGGGGGCGGGAAGTCTTC.

This clone is medium-sized within its sample. Gene names are mouse gene names. The CDR3 extends 1 residue past the end of the read, so its final part is completed from the germline J gene. The chain recombines TRBV3 with TRBJ1-3; possible D gene TRBD1, 5 bases. Trimming took 2 bases from V and 2 from J, leaving 7 bases between them. This CDR3 contains 14 residues. The germline gives CDR1 SNHLY, CDR2 FYNGKV (reference sequence). Incomplete CDR3 DNA: TGTGCCAGCAGCTTACAGGGTACTGGAAATACGCTCTAT. This codes for CASSLQGTGNTLY. The CDR3 as a whole reads CASSLQGTGNTLYF.

A word on this clone: Gene and germline names: mouse. Coverage ceases 1 residue before the CDR3 finishes, and the germline J gene fills in the end. This chain links TRBV14 with TRBJ2-1, with TRBD1 matching 11 bases. The CDR3 totals 15 residues. V was clipped by 4 bases and J by 4 bases; unmatched bases: 4. The V gene's germline CDR1 is SGHDT and CDR2 FRDEAV. This CDR3 reads CASSGQGARYAEQFF. CDR3 DNA, as far as it was read: TGTGCCAGCAGTGGACAGGGGGCTAGGTATGCTGAGCAGTTC.

This clone is labeled large (0.1 to 1%). The gene names given are mouse names. Read data end 1 residue before the CDR3 end; the end is taken from the germline J gene. V gene TRBV29 combines with J gene TRBJ1-2; possible D gene TRBD1, 6 bases. The V gene lost 3 bases and the J gene lost 2 bases, with 10 bases spanning the gap. This CDR3 has 14 residues. Germline V gene data show CDR1 as MSHET and CDR2 as SYDVDS. The sequenced part of the CDR3 DNA is TGTGCTAGCAGTTTGTGGGGGCGGAACTCCGACTACACC. This codes for CASSLWGRNSDYT. The CDR3 reads in full as CASSLWGRNSDYTF.

Of note for this clone: All gene names here are mouse names. Read coverage stops 1 residue before the CDR3 terminus; the germline J gene supplies the remainder. The rearrangement links TRBV26 to TRBJ2-2; TRBD1 might be the D (6 bases). Trimming took off 5 bases at V and 1 base at J, with 8 bases between the two ends. Germline CDR1 KGHPV, CDR2 FQNQEV (reference sequence). The CDR3 contains 14 residues. The CDR3 here is CASSGTINTGQLYF. The part of the CDR3 DNA that was read is TGTGCCAGCAGTGGGACAATAAACACCGGGCAGCTCTAC.

On this clone itself: The germline and genes are mouse ones. Sequencing ends 1 residue short of the CDR3 end; the germline J gene provides the rest. The V gene is TRBV26, the J gene TRBJ2-5, with D possibly matching TRBD2 (6 bases). With 4 bases removed from V and 1 base from J, the gap between germline ends came to 6 bases. CDR3 length equals 13 residues. Germline CDR1 is KGHPV and CDR2 is FQNQEV (reference sequence). The sequenced part of the CDR3 DNA is TGTGCCAGCAGTCGACTGGACCAAGACACCCAGTAC. This gives the protein CASSRLDQDTQY. The full-length CDR3 reads as CASSRLDQDTQYF.

As to this clone: The germline and genes are mouse ones. The DNA ends 1 residue before the CDR3 does, and the rest of the CDR3 is filled in from the germline J gene. The chain has TRBV5 and TRBJ2-5; 9 bases map to TRBD2. Trimming cost V 0 bases and J 6 bases; bases outside gene matches: 4. The germline CDR1 and CDR2 sequences are LGHNA and YNLKQL (reference sequence). The CDR3 sequence is 15 residues long. The sequenced part of the CDR3 DNA is TGTGCCAGCAGCCAAGATGGGGGGGCGAGGGACACCCAGTAC. It specifies CASSQDGGARDTQY. The full CDR3 reads CASSQDGGARDTQYF.

Of note for this clone: Each gene name is a mouse one. The CDR3 extends 1 residue past the end of the read, so its final part is completed from the germline J gene. The chain has TRBV26 and TRBJ2-5; 7 positions match TRBD1. The junction had 3 bases not matched to a gene; V was cut back by 3 bases and J by 3 bases. Germline loops: CDR1 KGHPV, CDR2 FQNQEV (reference sequence). The CDR3 extends over 14 amino acids. The CDR3: CASSLPGQQDTQYF. CDR3 bases read: TGTGCCAGCAGTCTACCGGGACAGCAAGACACCCAGTAC.

A note on this clone: Gene labels here are mouse ones. The CDR3 loop reads CASSDGGRNTEVFF. CDR3 DNA, as far as it was read: TGTGCCAGCAGTGATGGAGGGAGGAACACAGAAGTCTTC. The chain uses TRBV13-1 and TRBJ1-1; D ambiguous. The read terminates 1 residue ahead of where the CDR3 ends, so the germline J gene completes it. Per germline, CDR1 NSHNY and CDR2 SYGAGN. The V end lost 0 bases, the J end lost 1 base, and 7 bases lay between the germline ends. The CDR3 extends over 14 amino acids.

With regard to this clone: Germline and genes: mouse. The DNA ends 1 residue before the CDR3 does, and the rest of the CDR3 is filled in from the germline J gene. This chain joins TRBV5 and TRBJ2-3; 10 bases align to TRBD2. CDR3 length equals 16 residues. From germline, CDR1 is LGHNA and CDR2 YNLKQL (reference sequence). V shed 0 bases, J shed 1 base, and the junction held 1 base outside the gene matches. CDR3 sequence: CASSQDLGGRAETLYF. CDR3 DNA (partial): TGTGCCAGCAGCCAAGACCTGGGGGGGCGTGCAGAAACGCTGTAT.

Turning to this clone: Germline and genes here are mouse. The read finishes 1 residue shy of the CDR3 end, and the germline J gene is used to complete it. The rearrangement uses TRBV29 and TRBJ2-1; 9 bases map to TRBD2. The CDR3 extends over 12 amino acids. Germline assignment: CDR1 MSHET and CDR2 SYDVDS. Unmatched junction bases numbered 4, after V lost 10 bases and J lost 6 bases. CDR3 amino acids: CAITGGIAEQFF. The sequenced part of the CDR3 DNA is TGTGCTATAACTGGGGGGATTGCTGAGCAGTTC.

A word on this clone: Genes and germline are mouse. The sequence runs out 1 residue before the end of the CDR3; the remainder is reconstructed from the germline J gene. The chain employs TRBV24 and TRBJ1-3, with unresolved D. Germline V gene data show CDR1 as KGHTA and CDR2 as FRNEEI. This CDR3 spans 14 amino acids. Deletions cut 2 bases from V and 0 bases from J, with 5 bases between. Partial CDR3 DNA: TGTGCCAGCAGTCTGGGGTTTTCTGGAAATACGCTCTAT. Its translation is CASSLGFSGNTLY. The CDR3 in its entirety is CASSLGFSGNTLYF.

This clone turned up a few times. Germline and genes here are mouse. The read terminates 1 residue before the CDR3 end, so the remaining end is supplied by the germline J gene. This chain joins TRBV4 and TRBJ2-4, with 10 positions matching TRBD2. Germline V CDR1 and CDR2: LGHDT, YNNKQL (reference sequence). This CDR3 contains 14 residues. Losses at the gene ends were 4 bases for V and 3 bases for J; bases not matched to a gene: 1. The DNA read from the CDR3 is TGTGCCAGCAGCTTACTGGGGGGGCAAAACACCTTGTAC. This encodes CASSLLGGQNTLY. The full CDR3 protein is CASSLLGGQNTLYF.

On this clone itself: Mouse gene names and germline throughout. Sequencing ends 1 residue short of the CDR3 end; the germline J gene provides the rest. The V and J genes are TRBV26 and TRBJ2-4; D not resolved. Germline loops: CDR1 KGHPV, CDR2 FQNQEV (reference sequence). Trimming removed 6 bases from V and 2 bases from J, with 9 bases in between. This CDR3 region has 13 residues. The covered CDR3 bases are TGTGCCAGCAGCCGACAAAATCAAAACACCTTGTAC. It is translated as CASSRQNQNTLY. The full CDR3 reads CASSRQNQNTLYF.

This clone was seen a few times. The gene symbols are mouse symbols. The sequenced fragment ends 1 residue before the CDR3 boundary, so the rest is inferred from the germline J gene. Other DNA sequences in this specimen translate into the identical CDR3. The J gene is TRBJ1-3, the V gene TRBV26, with D unclear. Germline CDR1 and CDR2: KGHPV and FQNQEV (reference sequence). The CDR3 has 14 residues. V shed 3 bases and J shed 2 bases, with 8 bases lying between them. The CDR3 is CASSLSGAGNTLYF. CDR3 DNA (partial): TGTGCCAGCAGTCTATCCGGGGCTGGAAATACGCTCTAT.